Detailed here is one T cell receptor beta chain. Its antigen is still unknown. This sample is drawn from a study of identical twins. The germline CDR1 and CDR2 sequences are LNHNV and YYDKDF (reference sequence). V shed 5 bases and J shed 15 bases, with 20 bases lying between them. The CDR3 contains 13 residues. Study results and limitations: The same donors were not followed; conclusions instead depended on cross-sectional statistical analysis.

MiXCR was run by TCRdb on the 5' RACE reads, yielding one entry per CDR3 protein. The table lists about 690,000 distinct CDR3 sequences, 5.5% to 6.5% of them singletons. This receptor was taken from a man aged 18 to 30 in good health. Sample: naive T cells sorted from blood. The chain has TRBV15 and TRBJ2-1; D might be TRBD1 or TRBD2, each matching 5 bases. CDR3 loop: CATSPDVGGSLFF. The CDR3 nucleotides read TGTGCCACCAGCCCCGATGTTGGGGGATCACTGTTCTTC.